This T cell receptor (beta chain) was obtained from a study of T cell repertoires in cytomegalovirus infection. Looking at the study overall: In public TCR beta signatures, there were indications of both CMV infection and matching HLA type.

MiXCR, run by TCRdb on the reads, gives a single entry per CDR3 protein. Of tens of thousands of distinct CDR3 sequences listed, 4% were seen once; the top ten hold about 20%. This clonotype has a count of ten or more. Its antigen is as yet unknown. Findings of the study overall: Adding up the frequency of public TCR beta families identified people who carried CMV plus the relevant HLA. Dominating the ex vivo response were TCR beta clonotypes that were CMV-specific and HLA-C-restricted.

Germline CDR1 reads SGHTA; CDR2 reads FQGTGA. Trimming cost V 2 bases and J 0 bases, with 4 bases left between them. The CDR3 is 13 residues long. Specimen: PBMCs. The chain joins TRBV7-3 to TRBJ1-1; no definite D call. This receptor was taken from a human donor in good health (CMV status not recorded). Some clones in this sample may be carry-over from other donors' samples. The CDR3 DNA reads TGTGCCAGCAGCTTACTCATGAACACTGAAGCTTTCTTT. It yields the protein CASSLLMNTEAFF.